This TCR beta chain was captured by sequencing in a study of T cells after yellow fever vaccination. The CDR3 spans 14 residues. V lost 4 bases and J lost 4; bases outside the gene matches: 3. Looked up from germline, CDR1 is LNHNV and CDR2 is YYDKDF (reference sequence). TCRdb independently ran MiXCR on the 5' RACE reads; one entry per CDR3 protein. This table holds some 500,000 distinct CDR3 sequences, roughly 14% found once. Findings and caveats of the study: Primary-vaccination clones mostly resurfaced post-booster (less than 98% CD4, roughly 90% CD8).

Comments on this clonotype: What it binds is unknown.

The TCR sequence derives from a young man who received the YFV17D yellow fever vaccine. The chain uses TRBV15 and TRBJ1-4; 7 nucleotides line up with TRBD1. Material: PBMCs, obtained on the day of the yellow fever booster vaccination. In DNA, the CDR3 is TGTGCCACCAGCACGGGACAGAGTAATGAAAAACTGTTTTTT. Encoded protein: CATSTGQSNEKLFF.